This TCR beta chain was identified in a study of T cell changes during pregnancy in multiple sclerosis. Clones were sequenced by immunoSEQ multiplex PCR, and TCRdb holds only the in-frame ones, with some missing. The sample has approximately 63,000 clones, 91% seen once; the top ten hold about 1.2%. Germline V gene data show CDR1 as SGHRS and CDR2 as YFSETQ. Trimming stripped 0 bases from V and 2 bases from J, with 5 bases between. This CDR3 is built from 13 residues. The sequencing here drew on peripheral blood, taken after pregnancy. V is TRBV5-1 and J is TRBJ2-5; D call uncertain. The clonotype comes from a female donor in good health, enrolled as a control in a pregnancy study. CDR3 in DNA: TGCGCCAGCAGCTTGGCTAGACAAGAGACCCAGTACTTC. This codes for CASSLARQETQYF.